The entry below describes one T cell receptor beta chain. As processed by the authors: Cell counts per sample came from amplifying reference gene primers. Repertoires were generated with immunoSEQ multiplex PCR, while TCRdb's copy carries only in-frame clones and drops some. The DNA gave D and trimming, while V, J and clone size come from that table. The data contain 52,000 or so clones, around 84% of them singletons. This specimen belongs to a study of blood T cell repertoires in COVID-19. In the study overall: From the United States, Italy and Spain came samples of acute and convalescent COVID-19. The cDNA or gDNA used as material had been derived from T cells, B-cell-depleted T cells, or PBMCs.

With 7 bases clipped from V and 8 bases from J, the junction kept 8 bases outside the gene matches. The CDR3 is made up of 14 amino acids. Germline CDR1 reads LNHDA; CDR2 reads SQIVND (reference sequence). The sequenced sample consisted of peripheral blood. The chain is built from TRBV19 and TRBJ2-1; TRBD1 agrees at 10 bases. The clonotype comes from a man aged 45-65 years with acute or convalescent COVID-19. The CDR3 reads CASIRTGGSYEQFF. CDR3 sequence (DNA): TGTGCCAGTATACGGACAGGGGGAAGCTATGAGCAGTTCTTC.